These T cell receptor beta chains were read from a single sample in a study of cytomegalovirus exposure and HLA in healthy donors. This table comes from immunoSEQ multiplex PCR, and its TCRdb copy is limited to in-frame clones, with some not included. The table has 90,000 to 130,000 clones, roughly 85% seen once. The sequencing input was PBMCs. The receptors were sampled from a man younger than 40 in good health and CMV-seropositive. Both conserved end residues are part of each CDR3. Fields, in order: J gene, D gene, V gene, clone size, CDR3 protein, CDR3 DNA. The D gene is left open where the match is weak. Size tells how often a clone was seen (once, few, many) or the class of an expanded clone, and some rows leave it out.

>TRBJ2-1|TRBD2|TRBV4-1|few
CASSRLGTSGYNEQFF
TGCGCCAGCAGCCGCCTAGGGACTAGCGGCTACAATGAGCAGTTCTTC
>TRBJ1-5|.|TRBV19|.
CASTRDTVRNQPQHF
TGTGCCAGTACCCGGGACACGGTGAGAAATCAGCCCCAGCATTTT
>TRBJ2-3|.|TRBV7-8|once
CATRQGRLGPDTQYF
TGTGCCACCAGGCAGGGGCGTCTGGGTCCAGATACGCAGTATTTT
>TRBJ1-2|.|TRBV7-2|.
CASSYLLGAGVGYTF
TGTGCCAGCAGCTACCTTCTTGGTGCAGGGGTAGGCTACACCTTC
>TRBJ1-1|.|TRBV5-1|.
CASSFRDSPEAFF
TGCGCCAGCAGCTTCCGGGACTCCCCTGAAGCTTTCTTT
>TRBJ2-1|TRBD2|TRBV5-4|.
CASSLTGGGFDEQFF
TGTGCCAGCAGCTTGACGGGAGGAGGGTTTGATGAGCAGTTCTTC
>TRBJ2-7|TRBD1|TRBV28|.
CASRRTGGTYEQYF
TGTGCCAGCAGACGGACAGGGGGGACCTACGAGCAGTACTTC
>TRBJ1-3|TRBD1|TRBV29-1|once
CSVEGTGVDSAGNTIYF
TGCAGCGTTGAAGGGACAGGGGTGGATTCAGCTGGAAACACCATATATTTT
>TRBJ1-2|.|TRBV2|.
CASSEQGPGYTF
TGTGCCAGCAGTGAGCAGGGTCCTGGCTACACCTTC
>TRBJ2-7|TRBD1|TRBV5-1|.
CASRRARGTGTDEQYF
TGCGCCAGCAGGAGGGCTAGAGGGACAGGGACCGACGAGCAGTACTTC
>TRBJ1-2|.|TRBV7-2|.
CASSPRSYGYTF
TGTGCCAGCAGCCCCCGTTCCTATGGCTACACCTTC
>TRBJ1-1|.|TRBV5-4|.
CASSLGKGGGTEAFF
TGTGCCAGCAGCTTGGGGAAGGGGGGGGGCACTGAAGCTTTCTTT
>TRBJ2-1|.|TRBV5-4|.
CASSAAGVEQFF
TGTGCCAGCAGCGCAGCAGGGGTTGAGCAGTTCTTC
>TRBJ1-2|.|TRBV13|many
CASSDLSRNYGYTF
TGTGCCAGCAGTGATCTGTCGCGCAACTATGGCTACACCTTC
>TRBJ2-1|TRBD2|TRBV7-9|.
CSSSLAWGSGSYNEQFF
TGTTCCAGCAGCTTAGCGTGGGGTAGCGGGAGCTACAATGAGCAGTTCTTC
>TRBJ1-1|.|TRBV5-6|.
CASFPVRERTEAFF
TGTGCCAGCTTTCCGGTGAGGGAGAGGACTGAAGCTTTCTTT
>TRBJ1-6|.|TRBV5-1|.
CASRRGGSLGDSPLHF
TGCGCCAGCAGAAGGGGGGGGAGTTTGGGAGACTCACCCCTCCACTTT